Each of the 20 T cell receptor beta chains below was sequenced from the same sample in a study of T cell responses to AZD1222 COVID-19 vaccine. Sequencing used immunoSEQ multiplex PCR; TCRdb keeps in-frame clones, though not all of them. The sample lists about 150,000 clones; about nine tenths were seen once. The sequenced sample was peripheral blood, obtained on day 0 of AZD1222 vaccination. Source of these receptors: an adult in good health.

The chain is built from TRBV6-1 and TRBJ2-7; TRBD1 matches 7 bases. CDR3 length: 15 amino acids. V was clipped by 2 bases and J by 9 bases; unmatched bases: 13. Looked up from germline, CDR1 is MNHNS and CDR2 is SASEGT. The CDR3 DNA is TGTGCCAGCAGTGAATGGGGACAGTCTTCTGGGGGGCAGTACTTC. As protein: CASSEWGQSSGGQYF.

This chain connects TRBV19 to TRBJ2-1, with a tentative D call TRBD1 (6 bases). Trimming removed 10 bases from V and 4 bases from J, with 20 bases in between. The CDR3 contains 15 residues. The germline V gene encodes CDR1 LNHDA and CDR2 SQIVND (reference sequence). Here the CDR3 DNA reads TGTGCCACCACCACCCAGGGGTTGGCGTACAATGAGCAGTTCTTC. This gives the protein CATTTQGLAYNEQFF.

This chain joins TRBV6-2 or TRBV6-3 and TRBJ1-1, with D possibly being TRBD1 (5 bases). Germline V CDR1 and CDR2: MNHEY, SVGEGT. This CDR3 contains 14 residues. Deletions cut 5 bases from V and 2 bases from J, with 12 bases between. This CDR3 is CASSRGSSNTEAFF. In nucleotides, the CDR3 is TGTGCCAGCAGTCGGGGCAGTAGCAACACTGAAGCTTTCTTT.

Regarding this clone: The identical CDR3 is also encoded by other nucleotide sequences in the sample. CDR3 protein: CASSPLGDGYTF. DNA of the CDR3: TGTGCCAGCTCACCACTGGGGGACGGCTACACCTTC. The chain joins TRBV18 to TRBJ1-2, with D maybe TRBD1 (5 bases). Germline values: CDR1 KGHSH, CDR2 LQKENI. Trimming left V 1 base short and J 8 bases short, with 8 bases between. This CDR3 is built from 12 residues. Using reference TRBV18 and TRBJ1-2 for the parts outside the CDR3, the full variable domain is NAGVMQNPRHLVRRRGQEARLRCSPMKGHSHVYWYRQLPEEGLKFMVYLQKENIIDESGMPKERFSAEFPKEGPSILRIQQVVRGDSAAYFCASSPLGDGYTFGSGTRLTVV.

CDR3 DNA sequence: TGTGCCAGCAGCAGGGGTCCCAATCAGCCCCAGCATTTT. Translation: CASSRGPNQPQHF. V is TRBV5-8 and J is TRBJ1-5; weak D call: TRBD1 (5 bases). Germline CDR1 reads SGHTS; CDR2 reads YDEGEE. V was shortened by 4 bases and J by 3 bases, with 8 bases between the two germline ends. The CDR3 runs to 13 residues.

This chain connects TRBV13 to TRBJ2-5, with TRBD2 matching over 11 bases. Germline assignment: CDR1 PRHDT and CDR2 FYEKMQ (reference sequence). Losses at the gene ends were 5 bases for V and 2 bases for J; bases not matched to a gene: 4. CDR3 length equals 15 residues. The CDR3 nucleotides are TGTGCCAGCAGCCGTCTAGCGGGAGGTCAAGAGACCCAGTACTTC. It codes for CASSRLAGGQETQYF. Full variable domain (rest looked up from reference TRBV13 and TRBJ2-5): AAGVIQSPRHLIKEKRETATLKCYPIPRHDTVYWYQQGPGQDPQFLISFYEKMQSDKGSIPDRFSAQQFSDYHSELNMSSLELGDSALYFCASSRLAGGQETQYFGPGTRLLVL.

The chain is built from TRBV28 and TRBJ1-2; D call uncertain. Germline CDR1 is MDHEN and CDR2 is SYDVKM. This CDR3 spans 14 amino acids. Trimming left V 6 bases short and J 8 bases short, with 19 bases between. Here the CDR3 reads CASSPPPRQSGYTF. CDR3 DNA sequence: TGTGCCAGCAGCCCCCCTCCGCGGCAGTCCGGCTACACCTTC.

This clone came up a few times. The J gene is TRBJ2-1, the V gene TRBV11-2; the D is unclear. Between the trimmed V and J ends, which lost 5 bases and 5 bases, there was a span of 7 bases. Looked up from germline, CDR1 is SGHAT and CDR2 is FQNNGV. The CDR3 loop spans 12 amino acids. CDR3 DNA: TGTGCCAGCAGCCCCCTCGACAATGAGCAGTTCTTC. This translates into CASSPLDNEQFF. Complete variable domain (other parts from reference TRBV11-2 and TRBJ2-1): EAGVAQSPRYKIIEKRQSVAFWCNPISGHATLYWYQQILGQGPKLLIQFQNNGVVDDSQLPKDRFSAERLKGVDSTLKIQPAKLEDSAVYLCASSPLDNEQFFGPGTRLTVL.

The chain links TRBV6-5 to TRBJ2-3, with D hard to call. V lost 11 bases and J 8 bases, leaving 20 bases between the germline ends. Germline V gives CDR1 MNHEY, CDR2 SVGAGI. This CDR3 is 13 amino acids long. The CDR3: CASWAAAVGTQYF. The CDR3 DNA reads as TGTGCCTCGTGGGCGGCGGCGGTGGGTACGCAGTATTTT.

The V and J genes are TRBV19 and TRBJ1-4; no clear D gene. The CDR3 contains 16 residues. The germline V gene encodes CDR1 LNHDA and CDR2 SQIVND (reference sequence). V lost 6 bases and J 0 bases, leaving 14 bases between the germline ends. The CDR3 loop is CASRREEAATNEKLFF. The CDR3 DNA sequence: TGTGCCAGTAGGCGGGAGGAAGCAGCAACTAATGAAAAACTGTTTTTT. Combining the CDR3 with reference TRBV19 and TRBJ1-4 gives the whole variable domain DGGITQSPKYLFRKEGQNVTLSCEQNLNHDAMYWYRQDPGQGLRLIYYSQIVNDFQKGDIAEGYSVSREKKESFPLTVTSAQKNPTAFYLCASRREEAATNEKLFFGSGTQLSVL.

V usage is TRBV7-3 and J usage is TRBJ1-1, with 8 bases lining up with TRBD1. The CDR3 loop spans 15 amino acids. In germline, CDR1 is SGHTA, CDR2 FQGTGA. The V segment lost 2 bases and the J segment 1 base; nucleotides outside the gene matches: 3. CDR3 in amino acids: CASSLGDRRNTEAFF. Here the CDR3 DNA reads TGTGCCAGCAGCTTAGGGGACAGGAGGAACACTGAAGCTTTCTTT.

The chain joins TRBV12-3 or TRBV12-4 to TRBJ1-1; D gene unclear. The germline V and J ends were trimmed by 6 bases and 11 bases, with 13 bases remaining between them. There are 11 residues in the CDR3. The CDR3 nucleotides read TGTGCCAGCAGCTTGGGGTTGAAGGCTTTCTTT. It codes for CASSLGLKAFF.

The CDR3 is CATTTGEAFF. In DNA, the CDR3 is TGTGCTACCACAACAGGTGAAGCTTTCTTT. The chain uses TRBV11-2 and TRBJ1-1, with D possibly being TRBD1 (5 bases). The length of the CDR3 is 10 residues. From germline, CDR1 is SGHAT and CDR2 FQNNGV.

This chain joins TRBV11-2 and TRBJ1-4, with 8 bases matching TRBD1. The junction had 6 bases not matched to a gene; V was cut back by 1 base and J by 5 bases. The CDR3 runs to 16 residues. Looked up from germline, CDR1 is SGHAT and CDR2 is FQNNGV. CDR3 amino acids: CASSLVDRGVNEKLFF. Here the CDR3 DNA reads TGTGCCAGCAGCTTAGTCGACAGGGGCGTAAATGAAAAACTGTTTTTT.

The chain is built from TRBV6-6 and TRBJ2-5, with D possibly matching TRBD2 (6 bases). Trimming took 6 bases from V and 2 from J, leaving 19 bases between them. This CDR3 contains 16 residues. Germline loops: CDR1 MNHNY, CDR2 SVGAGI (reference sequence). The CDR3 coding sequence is TGTGCCAGCAGCCTCGGGGCGGGAAGGGGTCAAGAGACCCAGTACTTC. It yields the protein CASSLGAGRGQETQYF.

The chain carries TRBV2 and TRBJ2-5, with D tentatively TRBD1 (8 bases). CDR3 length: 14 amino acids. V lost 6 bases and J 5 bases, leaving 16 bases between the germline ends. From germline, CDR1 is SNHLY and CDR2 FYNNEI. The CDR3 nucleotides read TGTGCCAGCAGGACGTACAGGGGGGGGGAGACCCAGTACTTC. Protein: CASRTYRGGETQYF. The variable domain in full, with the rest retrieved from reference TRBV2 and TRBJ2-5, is EPEVTQTPSHQVTQMGQEVILRCVPISNHLYFYWYRQILGQKVEFLVSFYNNEISEKSEIFDDQFSVERPDGSNFTLKIRSTKLEDSAMYFCASRTYRGGETQYFGPGTRLLVL.

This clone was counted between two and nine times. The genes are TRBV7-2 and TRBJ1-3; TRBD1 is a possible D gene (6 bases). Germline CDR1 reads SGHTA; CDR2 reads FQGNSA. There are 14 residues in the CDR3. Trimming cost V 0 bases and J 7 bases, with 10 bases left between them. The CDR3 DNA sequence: TGTGCCAGCAGCTTAGCGGCCGGGGGCAACACCATATATTTT. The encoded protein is CASSLAAGGNTIYF.

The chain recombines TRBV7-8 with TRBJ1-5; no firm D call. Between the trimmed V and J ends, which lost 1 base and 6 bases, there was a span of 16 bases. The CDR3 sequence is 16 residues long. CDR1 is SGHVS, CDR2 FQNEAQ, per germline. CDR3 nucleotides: TGTGCCAGCAGCTTAGGGAGCGTGGCCGTCGGTCAGCCCCAGCATTTT. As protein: CASSLGSVAVGQPQHF.

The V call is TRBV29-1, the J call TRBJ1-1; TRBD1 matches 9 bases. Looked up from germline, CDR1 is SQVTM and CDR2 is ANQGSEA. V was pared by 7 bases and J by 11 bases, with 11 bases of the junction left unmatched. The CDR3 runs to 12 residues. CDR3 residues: CSASGQGYQAFF. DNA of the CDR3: TGCAGCGCATCGGGACAGGGATATCAGGCTTTCTTT.

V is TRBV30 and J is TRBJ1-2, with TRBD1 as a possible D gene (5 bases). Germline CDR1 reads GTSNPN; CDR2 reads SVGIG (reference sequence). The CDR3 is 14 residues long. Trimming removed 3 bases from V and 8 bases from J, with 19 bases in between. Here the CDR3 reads CAWSPAGGVEGYTF. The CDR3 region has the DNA TGTGCCTGGAGCCCCGCGGGGGGGGTCGAAGGCTACACCTTC.